The present entry profiles one TCR beta chain with its context. The target antigen is unknown. V lost 4 bases and J 4 bases, leaving 14 bases between the germline ends. The CDR3 runs to 14 residues. Germline V lookup: CDR1 SQVTM, CDR2 ANQGSEA. The source of the sample is a study of shared clonotypes between healthy human individuals. General study results and limits: Larger richness was generally estimated for naive than memory subsets.

The repertoire was sequenced with immunoSEQ multiplex PCR; TCRdb's copy has only in-frame clones and lacks some. Among some 2,000,000 clones listed, about 95% were seen once. Only CD45RO-negative cells positively selected for CCR7 counted as naive CD8 cells, so terminally differentiated effector memory CD45RA+ cells were excluded. The chain combines TRBV29-1 with TRBJ2-1, with D maybe TRBD1 (6 bases). This receptor was taken from a man younger than 35 in good health. Sequencing was done on a sample of naive CD8+ T cells sorted from blood. CDR3 amino acids: CSVGGLGQYNEQFF. The CDR3 coding sequence is TGCAGCGTTGGGGGCCTCGGACAGTACAATGAGCAGTTCTTC.